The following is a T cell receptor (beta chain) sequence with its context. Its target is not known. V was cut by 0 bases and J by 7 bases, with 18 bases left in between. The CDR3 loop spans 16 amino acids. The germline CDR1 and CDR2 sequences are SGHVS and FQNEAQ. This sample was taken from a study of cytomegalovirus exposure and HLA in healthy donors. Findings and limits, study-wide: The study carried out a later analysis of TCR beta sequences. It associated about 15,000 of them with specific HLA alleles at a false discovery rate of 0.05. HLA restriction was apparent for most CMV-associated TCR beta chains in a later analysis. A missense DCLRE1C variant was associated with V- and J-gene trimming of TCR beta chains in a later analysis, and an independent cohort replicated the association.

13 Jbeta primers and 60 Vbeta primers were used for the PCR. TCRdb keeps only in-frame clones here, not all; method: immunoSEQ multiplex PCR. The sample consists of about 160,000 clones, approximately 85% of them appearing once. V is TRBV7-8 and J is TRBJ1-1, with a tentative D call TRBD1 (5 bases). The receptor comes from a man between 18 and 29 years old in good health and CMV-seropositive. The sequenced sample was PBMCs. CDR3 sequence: CASSLASGGSRGEAFF. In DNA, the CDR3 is TGTGCCAGCAGCTTAGCTAGCGGGGGGTCCCGGGGTGAAGCTTTCTTT.